This TCR beta chain stems from a study of blood T cells in healthy people across ages. PCR was performed a second time for 7 to 11 cycles using a sample-barcoded 5' primer and a J-beta primer mix. Via MiXCR, TCRdb re-called the 5' RACE reads, giving one row per CDR3 protein. In the table there are approximately 770,000 distinct CDR3 sequences, nearly 60% of which are singletons. Broader study findings: Relative to aged donors, long-lived donors carried more naive CD4+ cells and displayed higher diversity.

Germline values: CDR1 SQVTM, CDR2 ANQGSEA. Trimming shortened V by 7 bases and J by 1 base, and 13 bases separated the two germline ends. This CDR3 comprises 13 residues. Notes on this clonotype: What it binds is not known.

Sequencing was performed on blood. V and J are TRBV29-1 and TRBJ1-1, with D possibly matching TRBD1 (5 bases). This TCR was recovered from a man aged 30 to 45 in good health. The CDR3 loop is CSAGRGQNTEAFF. In nucleotides, the CDR3 is TGCAGCGCCGGGCGGGGCCAGAACACTGAAGCTTTCTTT. The whole variable domain, remainder taken from reference TRBV29-1 and TRBJ1-1, is SAVISQKPSRDICQRGTSLTIQCQVDSQVTMMFWYRQQPGQSLTLIATANQGSEATYESGFVIDKFPISRPNLTFSTLTVSNMSPEDSSIYLCSAGRGQNTEAFFGQGTRLTVV.